The rows below give T cell receptor beta chains drawn from one sample of a study of T cells in Graves' hyperthyroidism and ophthalmopathy. TCRdb passed the multiplex PCR reads through MiXCR, listing each CDR3 protein once. The sample records hundreds of thousands of distinct CDR3 sequences, about 20% being singletons. The sequencing input was blood. The receptors originated from a man aged 40-49 years with Graves' ophthalmopathy. The CDR3 runs from the conserved cysteine through the conserved F or W. D genes are given only for firm matches. Clone size is given for some rows only: seen once, a few or many times, or a class if the clone is expanded.

TRBV19,14,TRBJ2-7,few,NA,TGTGCCAGTAAGAACAGGTTTAGCTCCTACGAGCAGTACTTC,CASKNRFSSYEQYF
TRBV28,13,TRBJ1-2,few,NA,TGTGCCAGCTCGGGGCCAGGGCCATATGGCTACACCTTC,CASSGPGPYGYTF
TRBV3-1,16,TRBJ2-3,NA,TRBD2,TGTGCCAGCAGCTCCTGGACGGGACTAACGACAGATACGCAGTATTTT,CASSSWTGLTTDTQYF
TRBV7-3,14,TRBJ1-1,NA,NA,TGTGCCAGCAGCTTAAGGGGCGGGGACACTGAAGCTTTCTTT,CASSLRGGDTEAFF
TRBV28,16,TRBJ2-3,many,TRBD2,TGTGCCAGCGGACTAGCGGGAGAGAGTAGGCCAGATACGCAGTATTTT,CASGLAGESRPDTQYF
TRBV6-2/TRBV6-3,15,TRBJ2-1,NA,TRBD2,TGTGCCAGCAGTTACGATACTAGCGGGAATCGTGAGCAGTTCTTC,CASSYDTSGNREQFF
TRBV6-1,17,TRBJ1-1,many,NA,TGTGCCGGCCGGCGATCGGGACCGTCGGGGGGGTACGCTGAAGCTTTCTTT,CAGRRSGPSGGYAEAFF
TRBV18,14,TRBJ2-7,NA,NA,TGTGCCAGCTCACCAGGGGCCAGGACCTACGAGCAGTACTTC,CASSPGARTYEQYF
TRBV5-1,14,TRBJ2-7,few,TRBD1,TGCGCCAGCACGGTAGGGACAGGGGAGTACGAGCAGTACTTC,CASTVGTGEYEQYF
TRBV11-3,13,TRBJ2-2,NA,NA,TGTGCCAGCAGCCCTACCATGACCGGGGAGCTGTTTTTT,CASSPTMTGELFF
TRBV2,15,TRBJ1-1,NA,NA,TGTGCCAGCACCCGAAATTCGACGCCCGCTCTTGAAGCTTTCTTT,CASTRNSTPALEAFF
TRBV18,13,TRBJ2-5,many,NA,TGTGCCAGCTCACCTCAGTACCAAGAGACCCAGTACTTC,CASSPQYQETQYF
TRBV28,15,TRBJ2-5,many,TRBD2,TGTGCCAGCAGTGTACCGGGACTAGCGGAAGAGACCCAGTACTTC,CASSVPGLAEETQYF
TRBV30,17,TRBJ2-5,few,TRBD2,TGTGCCTGGAGTGCCGGAACGGGAGCGGGGGGCGGAGAGACCCAGTACTTC,CAWSAGTGAGGGETQYF
TRBV19,15,TRBJ1-5,NA,NA,TGTGCCAGTAGTATAGGAACAGGGAGAAATCAGCCCCAGCATTTT,CASSIGTGRNQPQHF
TRBV6-1,13,TRBJ1-2,once,NA,TGTGCCAGCAGTGAACATCGGGGGAGTGGCTACACCTTC,CASSEHRGSGYTF
TRBV19,14,TRBJ1-2,NA,TRBD1,TGTGCCAGTACCCAGACAGGGTCCACTTATGGCTACACCTTC,CASTQTGSTYGYTF
TRBV12-3/TRBV12-4,12,TRBJ2-1,few,NA,TGTGCCAGCAGTTTAGCCTACCTTATGCAGTTCTTC,CASSLAYLMQFF
TRBV6-1,16,TRBJ2-7,NA,TRBD2,TGCGCCAGCAGTGAGCAAACTAGCGCGCGCTCCTACGAGCAGTACTTC,CASSEQTSARSYEQYF
TRBV9,13,TRBJ2-5,NA,NA,TGTGCCAGCAGCGTGGAACAGAAAGAGACCCAGTACTTC,CASSVEQKETQYF